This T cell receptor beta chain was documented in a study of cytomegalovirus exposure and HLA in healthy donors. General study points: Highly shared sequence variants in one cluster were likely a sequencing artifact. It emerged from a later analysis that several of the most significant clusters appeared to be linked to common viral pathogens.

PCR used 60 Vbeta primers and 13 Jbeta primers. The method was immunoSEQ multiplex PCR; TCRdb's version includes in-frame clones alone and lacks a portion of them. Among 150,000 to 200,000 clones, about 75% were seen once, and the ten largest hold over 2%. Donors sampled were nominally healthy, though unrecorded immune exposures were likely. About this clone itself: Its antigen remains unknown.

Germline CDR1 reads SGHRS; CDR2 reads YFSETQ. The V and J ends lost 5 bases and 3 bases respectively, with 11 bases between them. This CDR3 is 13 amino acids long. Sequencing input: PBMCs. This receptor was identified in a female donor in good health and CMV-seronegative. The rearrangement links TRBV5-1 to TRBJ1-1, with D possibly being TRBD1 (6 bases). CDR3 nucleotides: TGCGCCAGCAGAGAATACAGGGACACTGAAGCTTTCTTT. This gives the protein CASREYRDTEAFF.